Shown below are 14 T cell receptor beta chains from a single sample sequenced in a study of blood T cell repertoires in COVID-19. The assay was immunoSEQ multiplex PCR, and TCRdb's table has in-frame clones only and misses some. The table lists 25,000 to 35,000 clones, roughly 85% of them singletons. The sample consisted of peripheral blood. These TCRs come from an older man with active COVID-19.

This clone was seen a few times. The chain links TRBV2 to TRBJ1-2; TRBD1 aligns across 8 bases. The CDR3 loop spans 15 amino acids. Germline CDR1 and CDR2: SNHLY and FYNNEI. V gave up 7 bases and J gave up 7 bases; unmatched junction bases: 14. The CDR3 reads CASNPGQGERSGYTF. Written as DNA, the CDR3 is TGTGCCAGCAACCCTGGACAGGGCGAACGAAGTGGCTACACCTTC.

The genes are TRBV3-1 (or the pseudogene TRBV3-2) and TRBJ1-2; D not resolved. The CDR3 covers 15 residues. The V and J ends lost 2 bases and 7 bases respectively, with 17 bases between them. Germline CDR1 and CDR2: LGHDT and YNNKEL (reference sequence). The CDR3 coding sequence is TGTGCCAGCAGCCAACTTAGTAGGAGGGCCAGTGGCTACACCTTC. This codes for CASSQLSRRASGYTF.

The J gene is TRBJ2-5, the V gene TRBV7-2, with 9 bases lining up with TRBD2. This CDR3 spans 15 amino acids. With V trimmed by 5 bases and J by 5 bases, 9 bases remained unmatched. CDR1 SGHTA and CDR2 FQGNSA come from the germline V gene. The CDR3 coding sequence is TGTGCCAGCAGCATCGGCGGGGGGGGAGGCGAGACCCAGTACTTC. Translated: CASSIGGGGGETQYF. Complete variable domain (other parts from reference TRBV7-2 and TRBJ2-5): GAGVSQSPSNKVTEKGKDVELRCDPISGHTALYWYRQSLGQGLEFLIYFQGNSAPDKSGLPSDRFSAERTGGSVSTLTIQRTQQEDSAVYLCASSIGGGGGETQYFGPGTRLLVL.

V usage is TRBV2 and J usage is TRBJ2-7; TRBD2 agrees at 10 bases. This CDR3 is built from 12 residues. Germline CDR1 SNHLY, CDR2 FYNNEI. With V trimmed by 7 bases and J by 4 bases, 1 base remained unmatched. The CDR3 sequence is CASTGLAYEQYF. As DNA, the CDR3 is TGTGCCAGCACGGGACTAGCGTACGAGCAGTACTTC. The full variable domain, its missing parts supplied by reference TRBV2 and TRBJ2-7, is EPEVTQTPSHQVTQMGQEVILRCVPISNHLYFYWYRQILGQKVEFLVSFYNNEISEKSEIFDDQFSVERPDGSNFTLKIRSTKLEDSAMYFCASTGLAYEQYFGPGTRLTVT.

The chain is built from TRBV7-2 and TRBJ1-4, with 8 bases aligning to TRBD1. CDR3 length equals 13 residues. The V segment lost 7 bases and the J segment 6 bases; nucleotides outside the gene matches: 4. Germline CDR1 SGHTA, CDR2 FQGNSA. The CDR3 nucleotides are TGTGCCAGCACCAGGGGGCGAGATGAAAAACTGTTTTTT. It translates to CASTRGRDEKLFF.

The chain has TRBV6-6 and TRBJ2-2; D is undetermined. The CDR3 length is 15 residues. V shed 0 bases and J shed 3 bases, with 8 bases lying between them. Germline CDR1 MNHNY, CDR2 SVGAGI (reference sequence). Here the CDR3 DNA reads TGTGCCAGCAGTTACTCACGAGGAGACACCGGGGAGCTGTTTTTT. Amino acid sequence: CASSYSRGDTGELFF.

This chain connects TRBV27 to TRBJ2-3; 7 bases fit TRBD2. Losses at the gene ends were 8 bases for V and 0 bases for J; bases not matched to a gene: 5. Germline CDR1 reads MNHEY; CDR2 reads SMNVEV (reference sequence). The CDR3 contains 14 residues. The CDR3 sequence is CASGRGGSTDTQYF. The CDR3 DNA reads TGTGCCAGCGGGAGGGGCGGGAGCACAGATACGCAGTATTTT.

The rearrangement joins TRBV28 to TRBJ1-4; possible D gene TRBD1, 6 bases. The germline CDR1 and CDR2 sequences are MDHEN and SYDVKM. V lost 1 base, J lost 3 bases, and 12 bases lay in between. The CDR3 contains 16 residues. CDR3 sequence: CASSLLGGRANEKLFF. The CDR3 DNA is TGTGCCAGCAGTTTATTGGGGGGGCGAGCTAATGAAAAACTGTTTTTT.

V usage is TRBV2 and J usage is TRBJ2-3, with 13 bases lining up with TRBD2. The V gene's germline CDR1 is SNHLY and CDR2 FYNNEI. V was clipped by 5 bases and J by 14 bases; unmatched bases: 7. The CDR3 spans 13 residues. In DNA, the CDR3 is TGTGCCAGCAGTAAAACACTAGCGGGGGGGCCGTATTTT. It specifies CASSKTLAGGPYF.

CDR3 amino acids: CASSEYRETQYF. In DNA, the CDR3 is TGTGCCAGCAGTGAATATCGGGAGACCCAGTACTTC. The rearrangement links TRBV2 to TRBJ2-5; D is unclear. This CDR3 is 12 amino acids long. Trimming shortened V by 2 bases and J by 5 bases, and 6 bases separated the two germline ends. CDR1 and CDR2 from the germline V gene are SNHLY and FYNNEI.

The chain has TRBV18 and TRBJ2-7; the match to TRBD2 covers 7 bases. V dropped 2 bases and J dropped 2; count of bases not matched to a gene: 3. The CDR3 totals 14 residues. The germline V gene has CDR1 KGHSH and CDR2 LQKENI. In nucleotides, the CDR3 is TGTGCCAGCTCACCAATAGCGGGCACCTACGAGCAGTACTTC. Amino acids: CASSPIAGTYEQYF.

This sequence joins TRBV5-5 and TRBJ2-7; the match to TRBD1 covers 9 bases. Per germline, CDR1 SGHKS and CDR2 YYEKEE (reference sequence). Trimming at V came to 2 bases and at J to 1 base, leaving 4 bases not matched to a gene. The CDR3 is 15 amino acids. This chain's CDR3 is CASSFGGTGSYEQYF. The CDR3 DNA reads TGTGCCAGCAGCTTCGGTGGGACAGGGTCCTACGAGCAGTACTTC. The full variable domain, in which reference TRBV5-5 and TRBJ2-7 provide the parts outside the CDR3, is DAGVTQSPTHLIKTRGQQVTLRCSPISGHKSVSWYQQVLGQGPQFIFQYYEKEERGRGNFPDRFSARQFPNYSSELNVNALLLGDSALYLCASSFGGTGSYEQYFGPGTRLTVT.

This clone was seen only a few times. The V call is TRBV10-3, the J call TRBJ1-1, with TRBD1 identical over 10 bases. J gave up 10 bases and V 8 bases, and 16 bases lay outside the gene matches. The germline gives CDR1 ENHRY, CDR2 SYGVKD. The CDR3 is made up of 15 amino acids. In DNA form, the CDR3 reads TGTGCCATCTCCAAAACGGACAGGGGGTCCGGCGGAGCTTTCTTT. Its protein product is CAISKTDRGSGGAFF.

V is TRBV2 and J is TRBJ1-5; 12 nucleotides agree with TRBD1. V trimming: 7 bases; J trimming: 1 base; junction bases outside the gene matches: 5. Germline values: CDR1 SNHLY, CDR2 FYNNEI. The length of the CDR3 is 16 residues. DNA for the CDR3: TGTGCCAGCAAGGGACAGGGGGCTAGAAGCAATCAGCCCCAGCATTTT. Translating it yields CASKGQGARSNQPQHF.